This T cell receptor beta chain was sequenced during a study of shared clonotypes between healthy human individuals. Findings of the study overall: There were few donors, and this limited the genetic and exposure-history diversity represented. The researchers took only blood, and tissue repertoires probably look different.

V gave up 4 bases and J gave up 4 bases; unmatched junction bases: 11. This CDR3 contains 17 residues. Germline V gives CDR1 SGHDN, CDR2 FVKESK. Concerning this clone itself: Its antigen is unknown.

Deep-level running was used for the assay. Only in-frame clones appear in the TCRdb table, and some are missing; sequencing was by immunoSEQ multiplex PCR. Here the sample spans fewer than 600,000 clones, about four fifths being singletons. The sample was PBMCs. This rearrangement joins TRBV14 to TRBJ2-1; TRBD2 matches 9 bases. The clonotype was recovered from a middle-aged woman in good health. Some clones in this sample may be carry-over from other donors' samples. DNA of the CDR3: TGTGCCAGCAGCCTATCATTTCTGGGACTAGCTTACAATGAGCAGTTCTTC. Encoded protein: CASSLSFLGLAYNEQFF.